The clone carrying this TCR beta chain was seen a few times. Trimming left V 5 bases short and J 5 bases short, with 10 bases between. CDR1 DFQATT and CDR2 SNEGSKA come from the germline V gene (reference sequence). The length of the CDR3 is 11 residues. The data are from a study of blood T cell repertoires in COVID-19. Generated by immunoSEQ multiplex PCR, the TCRdb table keeps only in-frame clones and is missing some. Of 250,000 to 350,000 clones in the sample, 88% were seen once. The rearrangement links TRBV20-1 to TRBJ2-7, with D possibly matching TRBD1 (6 bases). Sequencing was performed on peripheral blood. This clonotype was sampled from a woman under 40 who had recovered from COVID-19. In nucleotides, the CDR3 is TGCAGTGCTGCCAGGGGTGACGAGCAGTACTTC. Protein sequence: CSAARGDEQYF.